This T cell receptor (beta chain) derives from a study of CD8+CD57+ T cells in acquired aplastic anemia. Across the whole study: Healthy donors had, on average, roughly 9.9 million reads for their CD4+ cells.

V dropped 1 base and J dropped 12 bases, with 15 bases sitting between them. The germline gives CDR1 DFQATT, CDR2 SNEGSKA (reference sequence). The CDR3 contains 12 residues. Profiles of TCR beta VDJ and CDR3 were generated from a genomic DNA template. TCRdb re-called the reads with MiXCR, one entry per CDR3 protein. The table shows about 420,000 distinct CDR3 sequences, with around 68% occurring only once. Study-level points and caveats: It was found that some 30 CD8+ CDR3 sequences were shared between patients and controls. Simpson's diversity of CD8+ cells was not significantly different in patients compared with controls.

Concerning this clonotype: Its antigen is unknown.

The J gene is TRBJ1-2, the V gene TRBV20-1; D perhaps matches TRBD1 (5 bases). Sequencing used sorted CD4+, CD8+, or CD8+CD57+ T cells (not recorded which) from PBMCs. This TCR came from a human donor in good health, serving as a control. This CDR3 reads CSARGKRGSDTF. CDR3 bases: TGCAGTGCTAGAGGGAAACGGGGGTCGGACACCTTC.